The rows below give T cell receptor beta chains drawn from one sample of a study of T-cell reconstitution after alpha-beta-depleted transplantation in children. From the PCR reads, TCRdb called clonotypes with MiXCR, one entry per CDR3 protein. This table has approximately 640,000 distinct CDR3 sequences, around 17% appearing once. The sequences come from PBMCs from the stem cell graft donor, collected from the stem cell graft. Receptor source: a human donor who donated a stem cell graft to a child with acute myeloid leukemia. Both conserved end residues are part of each CDR3. A D gene is named only where the DNA matches it firmly. Clone size is given for some rows only: seen once, a few or many times, or a class if the clone is expanded.

clone_size d_call j_call v_call cdr3_aa cdr3_nt
many TRBD2 TRBJ2-1 TRBV4-3 CASSQDGASGADEQFF TGCGCCAGCAGCCAAGATGGGGCCAGCGGGGCAGATGAGCAGTTCTTC
few NA TRBJ1-5 TRBV20-1 CSARVAGPDQPQHF TGCAGTGCTAGAGTGGCTGGCCCGGATCAGCCCCAGCATTTT
many NA TRBJ1-1 TRBV29-1 CSEIQQNTEAFF TGCAGCGAAATACAACAAAACACTGAAGCTTTCTTT
NA NA TRBJ1-1 TRBV7-9 CASSATAEAFF TGTGCCAGCAGCGCGACTGCGGAAGCTTTCTTT
few TRBD1 TRBJ1-2 TRBV5-1 CASSLWSTGSGYTF TGCGCCAGCAGCTTGTGGTCGACAGGGAGTGGCTACACCTTC
NA TRBD2 TRBJ2-1 TRBV7-2 CASSFRASGGFNEQFF TGTGCCAGCAGCTTCCGGGCCAGCGGGGGGTTCAATGAGCAGTTCTTC
NA NA TRBJ1-3 TRBV7-9 CASSPNGGNTIYF TGTGCCAGCAGCCCAAATGGTGGAAACACCATATATTTT
many TRBD1 TRBJ1-5 TRBV6-2/TRBV6-3 CASIDEQGTQPQHF TGTGCCAGCATCGACGAACAGGGGACTCAGCCCCAGCATTTT
NA NA TRBJ1-1 TRBV6-1 CASSLWGAPNTEAFF TGTGCCAGCAGTCTCTGGGGGGCCCCGAACACTGAAGCTTTCTTT
few TRBD1 TRBJ2-6 TRBV29-1 CSVYTGVLSGANVLTF TGCAGCGTTTACACAGGGGTTCTATCTGGGGCCAACGTCCTGACTTTC
few NA TRBJ2-7 TRBV10-3 CAISSSGSPHYEQYF TGTGCCATTTCCTCGTCCGGGTCTCCGCACTACGAGCAGTACTTC
once NA TRBJ2-1 TRBV4-1 CASSQGPPRDFSYNEQFF TGCGCCAGCAGCCAAGGTCCCCCCCGGGACTTCTCCTACAATGAGCAGTTCTTC
many TRBD1 TRBJ2-1 TRBV20-1 CSARDQWTRTGSSNEQFF TGCAGTGCTAGAGACCAGTGGACCCGGACAGGCTCTAGCAATGAGCAGTTCTTC
many NA TRBJ2-5 TRBV5-1 CASSEGTAYVRETQYF TGCGCCAGCAGCGAGGGGACTGCGTACGTTCGAGAGACCCAGTACTTC
many NA TRBJ2-1 TRBV20-1 CSARLSGYGSENEQFF TGCAGTGCTAGACTCTCAGGGTATGGTTCGGAGAATGAGCAGTTCTTC
many NA TRBJ1-1 TRBV10-3 CAISVGGAEAFF TGTGCCATCAGTGTGGGAGGGGCTGAAGCTTTCTTT
many NA TRBJ1-2 TRBV5-5 CASSLRAGEGYTF TGTGCCAGCAGCTTGAGGGCAGGGGAGGGCTACACCTTC
many TRBD1 TRBJ2-6 TRBV5-1 CASSYSGGASGANVLTF TGCGCCAGCAGCTATTCAGGGGGCGCGAGCGGGGCCAACGTCCTGACTTTC
NA NA TRBJ1-5 TRBV7-9 CASRKQDQPQHF TGTGCCAGCAGGAAACAAGATCAGCCCCAGCATTTT
few TRBD1 TRBJ1-1 TRBV29-1 CSARHQRTGMGNTEAFF TGCAGCGCAAGACACCAACGGACAGGGATGGGGAACACTGAAGCTTTCTTT
NA TRBD1 TRBJ1-1 TRBV11-2 CASSLGRQGSNTEAFF TGTGCCAGCAGCTTAGGACGACAGGGATCGAACACTGAAGCTTTCTTT
NA TRBD1 TRBJ1-2 TRBV6-5 CASSSHRGPPGGYGYTF TGTGCCAGCAGTTCACACAGGGGCCCCCCAGGGGGCTATGGCTACACCTTC
many TRBD2 TRBJ2-3 TRBV12-3/TRBV12-4 CASRPQGRGDTQYF TGTGCCAGCAGGCCCCAAGGGAGGGGAGATACGCAGTATTTT
many NA TRBJ2-1 TRBV12-3/TRBV12-4 CASSLDRRTYNEQFF TGTGCCAGCAGTTTAGACAGGCGCACCTACAATGAGCAGTTCTTC
few TRBD1 TRBJ2-7 TRBV10-3 CAISSGTGTYEQYF TGTGCCATCAGTTCCGGGACAGGGACTTACGAGCAGTACTTC
NA NA TRBJ1-6 TRBV4-2 CASSQEVVSPLHF TGTGCCAGCAGCCAAGAGGTGGTTTCACCCCTCCACTTT
many TRBD2 TRBJ2-7 TRBV6-1 CASKGGGLRREQYF TGTGCCAGCAAGGGCGGGGGGCTACGGAGGGAGCAGTATTTC
few NA TRBJ1-6 TRBV29-1 CSVRSTEGNSPLHF TGCAGCGTCCGGTCGACGGAGGGGAATTCACCCCTCCACTTT
NA NA TRBJ2-1 TRBV20-1 CSAPKLEGNNEQFF TGCAGTGCTCCGAAGTTAGAGGGGAACAATGAGCAGTTCTTC
NA TRBD2 TRBJ2-1 TRBV9 CASSVRALAGEQFF TGTGCCAGCAGCGTTAGGGCCCTAGCGGGTGAGCAGTTCTTC
NA NA TRBJ2-1 TRBV4-2 CASSQVGPPLYNEQFF TGTGCCAGCAGCCAAGTTGGACCCCCCTTATACAATGAGCAGTTCTTC
many TRBD1 TRBJ1-2 TRBV20-1 CSARDYRGLAYGYTF TGCAGTGCTAGGGACTACAGGGGGCTTGCATATGGCTACACCTTC
many TRBD1 TRBJ1-2 TRBV5-1 CASSDFTSDRGYGYTF TGCGCCAGCAGCGATTTTACGTCCGACAGGGGCTATGGCTACACCTTC
many NA TRBJ2-3 TRBV20-1 CSPGGTQYF TGCAGTCCAGGAGGTACGCAGTATTTT
many NA TRBJ1-2 TRBV5-1 CASMSYGYTF TGCGCCAGCATGAGCTATGGCTACACCTTC
NA TRBD1 TRBJ2-2 TRBV7-2 CASSLVDRGGTGELFF TGTGCCAGCAGCTTAGTCGACAGGGGCGGCACCGGGGAGCTGTTTTTT
many NA TRBJ2-1 TRBV20-1 CSAQTATLYNEQFF TGCAGTGCCCAGACAGCTACCCTCTACAATGAGCAGTTCTTC
few NA TRBJ2-7 TRBV25-1 CASSDVYSYEQYF TGTGCCAGCAGTGACGTCTACTCCTACGAGCAGTACTTC
few TRBD1 TRBJ2-1 TRBV4-1 CASSPDRVDNEQFF TGCGCCAGCAGCCCGGACAGGGTTGACAATGAGCAGTTCTTC
many TRBD2 TRBJ2-5 TRBV20-1 CSARPLADEETQYF TGCAGTGCTAGACCGCTAGCGGATGAAGAGACCCAGTACTTC
many NA TRBJ1-1 TRBV5-1 CASSPVQGRNTEAFF TGCGCCAGCAGCCCCGTACAGGGCCGGAACACTGAAGCTTTCTTT
many NA TRBJ2-7 TRBV29-1 CSVAHGDLYEQYF TGCAGCGTCGCGCACGGGGACCTATACGAGCAGTACTTC
many NA TRBJ2-7 TRBV6-5 CASSYSTGAYEQYF TGTGCCAGCAGTTACTCTACGGGGGCCTACGAGCAGTACTTC
NA NA TRBJ1-1 TRBV12-3/TRBV12-4 CASSLGQQNTEAFF TGTGCCAGCAGTCTGGGGCAGCAAAACACTGAAGCTTTCTTT
many TRBD2 TRBJ2-5 TRBV30 CAWSVASGKETQYF TGTGCCTGGAGTGTCGCTAGCGGTAAAGAGACCCAGTACTTC
NA TRBD1 TRBJ2-2 TRBV12-3/TRBV12-4 CASSRDRERTGELFF TGTGCCAGCAGTAGAGACAGGGAACGCACCGGGGAGCTGTTTTTT
NA NA TRBJ2-1 TRBV12-3/TRBV12-4 CASSIMGTGYAVF TGTGCCAGCTCAATAATGGGCACGGGGTACGCGGTCTTC
many NA TRBJ1-5 TRBV4-2 CASSQDGRGSEAQPQHF TGTGCCAGCAGCCAAGATGGGAGGGGGTCAGAGGCTCAGCCCCAGCATTTT
NA TRBD1 TRBJ2-5 TRBV20-1 CSASQGAEGETQYF TGCAGTGCGAGTCAGGGGGCTGAAGGAGAGACCCAGTACTTC
NA NA TRBJ1-3 TRBV7-9 CASSHGGLRPGNTIYF TGTGCCAGCAGCCATGGGGGGCTTAGGCCTGGAAACACCATATATTTT
NA NA TRBJ1-5 TRBV7-9 CASSSQVLGQPQHF TGTGCCAGCAGCTCCCAGGTCCTAGGACAGCCCCAGCATTTT
many NA TRBJ2-7 TRBV6-1 CASSWGRTNYEQYF TGTGCCAGCAGCTGGGGTCGAACTAACTACGAGCAGTACTTC
many NA TRBJ2-7 TRBV29-1 CSVEEGGDEQYF TGCAGCGTTGAAGAAGGTGGAGACGAGCAGTACTTC
NA NA TRBJ2-1 TRBV3-1 CASSQEPAFNEQFF TGTGCCAGCAGCCAAGAACCTGCATTCAATGAGCAGTTCTTC
many NA TRBJ1-1 TRBV20-1 CSARDRSGLTEAFF TGCAGTGCTAGGGACCGTTCAGGGCTCACTGAAGCTTTCTTT
once TRBD1 TRBJ2-7 TRBV7-2 CASSSRDRGAYEQYF TGTGCCAGCAGCTCAAGGGACAGGGGAGCCTACGAGCAGTACTTC
few TRBD1 TRBJ1-1 TRBV7-2 CASSPPRGTGLAFF TGTGCCAGCAGCCCTCCTCGCGGGACAGGGTTAGCTTTCTTT
NA NA TRBJ2-3 TRBV6-1 CASSHSTLSTDTQYF TGTGCCAGCAGCCACAGTACCCTTAGCACAGATACGCAGTATTTT
NA NA TRBJ1-5 TRBV6-1 CASSGGGGFQPQHF TGTGCCAGCAGTGGCGGGGGGGGCTTTCAGCCCCAGCATTTT
many NA TRBJ1-1 TRBV20-1 CSAKPRTGNTEAFF TGCAGTGCCAAACCTAGGACGGGGAACACTGAAGCTTTCTTT